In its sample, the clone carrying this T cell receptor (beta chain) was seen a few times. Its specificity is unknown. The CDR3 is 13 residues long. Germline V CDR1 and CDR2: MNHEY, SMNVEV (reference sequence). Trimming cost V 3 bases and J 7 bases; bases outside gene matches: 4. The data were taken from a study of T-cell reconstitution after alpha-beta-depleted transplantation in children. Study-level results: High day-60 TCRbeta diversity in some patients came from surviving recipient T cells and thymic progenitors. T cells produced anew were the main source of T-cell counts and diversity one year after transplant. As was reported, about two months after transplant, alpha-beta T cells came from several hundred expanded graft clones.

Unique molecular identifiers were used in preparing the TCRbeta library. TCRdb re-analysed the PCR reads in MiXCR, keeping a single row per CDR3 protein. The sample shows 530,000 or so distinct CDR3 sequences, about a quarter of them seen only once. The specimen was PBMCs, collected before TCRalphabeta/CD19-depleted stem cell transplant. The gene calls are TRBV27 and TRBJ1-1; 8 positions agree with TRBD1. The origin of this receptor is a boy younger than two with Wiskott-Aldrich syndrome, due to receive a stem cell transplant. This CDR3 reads CASSFKGQVEAFF. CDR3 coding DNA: TGTGCCAGCAGTTTTAAGGGACAGGTTGAAGCTTTCTTT.